Listed below are T cell receptor beta chains from one sample, sequenced in a study of control samples from healthy donors and cancer patients. Repertoires were generated with immunoSEQ multiplex PCR, while TCRdb's copy carries only in-frame clones and drops some. The sample consists of about 79,000 clones, roughly 93% of them appearing once. Sequenced sample: PBMCs. These receptors all come from a woman between 40 and 55 years old with lung cancer. Each CDR3 is given with its conserved first and last residue. The D gene is left open where the match is weak. Size tells how often a clone was seen (once, few, many) or the class of an expanded clone, and some rows leave it out.

TRBV24-1	.	.	TRBJ1-5	TGTGCCACCAGTGTCGGAGGGGCAGGGGCTAATCAGCCCCAGCATTTT	CATSVGGAGANQPQHF
TRBV3-1/TRBV3-2	TRBD2	.	TRBJ2-3	TGTGCCAGCAGCCAGGGCGGGGGTATATATACGCAGTATTTT	CASSQGGGIYTQYF
TRBV11-2	.	once	TRBJ1-2	TGTGCCAGCAGCCTTTTAGAGGAAGTGGCGTACACCTTC	CASSLLEEVAYTF
TRBV6-4	.	.	TRBJ1-2	TGTGCCAGCAGTGACTCGATCTCCCCGGGTTATGGCTACACCTTC	CASSDSISPGYGYTF
TRBV19	.	.	TRBJ2-3	TGTGCCAGTACCCCGGGACGCTACACAGATACGCAGTATTTT	CASTPGRYTDTQYF
TRBV5-1	.	.	TRBJ1-6	TGCGCCAGCAGCTTGGAAGGTGTATTGCTCAATAATTCACCCCTCCACTTT	CASSLEGVLLNNSPLHF
TRBV6-5	.	.	TRBJ1-1	TGTGCCAGCAGTTACTCGATTCTCGGGAACACTGAAGCTTTCTTT	CASSYSILGNTEAFF
TRBV10-3	.	.	TRBJ1-1	TGTGCCATCAGGGAAGGTCGGGGCACTGAAGCTTTCTTT	CAIREGRGTEAFF
TRBV5-1	TRBD1	.	TRBJ1-2	TGCGCCAGCAGCCCTTATGCGGACAGGGCGGGCATGTATGGCTACACCTTC	CASSPYADRAGMYGYTF
TRBV19	.	once	TRBJ1-1	TGTGCCAGTAGTGACCGTAACACTGAAGCTTTCTTT	CASSDRNTEAFF
TRBV27	.	.	TRBJ2-7	TGTGCCAGCAGTTTAGTTGGGGGCTCCTACGAGCAGTACTTC	CASSLVGGSYEQYF
TRBV4-1	TRBD1	few	TRBJ1-6	TGCGCCAGCAGCCAGGAGACAGGGGGTAATTCACCCCTCCACTTT	CASSQETGGNSPLHF
TRBV5-1	.	.	TRBJ1-5	TGCGCCAGCAGCTTGGAAGGCGGCCCCGTAGAGCCCCAGCATTTT	CASSLEGGPVEPQHF
TRBV15	.	.	TRBJ1-4	TGTGCCACCAGCAGACCGCCGACGGGTTGGAATGAAAAACTGTTTTTT	CATSRPPTGWNEKLFF
TRBV2	TRBD1	.	TRBJ1-1	TGTGCCAGCAGTGCTGAGGGGGCGGCTAACACTGAAGCTTTCTTT	CASSAEGAANTEAFF
TRBV25-1	.	once	TRBJ1-1	TGTGCCAGCAGTGATTTCCCAAGGCCTCGGGGGTACACTGAAGCTTTCTTT	CASSDFPRPRGYTEAFF
TRBV12-5	.	.	TRBJ1-5	TGTGCTAGTGGCATTGATTACCAGGGCCTCAATCAGCCCCAGCATTTT	CASGIDYQGLNQPQHF
TRBV2	.	.	TRBJ2-3	TGTGCCAGCAGTGTACAGGGCCTTAGCACAGATACGCAGTATTTT	CASSVQGLSTDTQYF
TRBV7-3	TRBD2	.	TRBJ2-1	TGTGCCAGCAGCTTAGGCGGGGGTTCCTACAATGAGCAGTTCTTC	CASSLGGGSYNEQFF
TRBV6-1	.	once	TRBJ1-5	TGTGCCAGCAGTGAGGCGGAGGCGGGGGATTTTCAGCCCCAGCATTTT	CASSEAEAGDFQPQHF
TRBV7-7	.	few	TRBJ1-3	TGTGCTAGCAGCTCAGGTCGAGCGGGTGGAAACACCATATATTTT	CASSSGRAGGNTIYF
TRBV6-1	.	.	TRBJ2-7	TGTGCCAGCAGTGAAGCGGACGTTGGGGGGTCCTACGAGCAGTACTTC	CASSEADVGGSYEQYF
TRBV4-1	TRBD1	.	TRBJ1-2	TGCGCCAGCAGCCAGAGGACAGGGACCTATGGCTACACCTTC	CASSQRTGTYGYTF
TRBV19	TRBD1	once	TRBJ2-7	TGTGCCAGTAGACGGGACAGCACCTACGAGCAGTACTTC	CASRRDSTYEQYF
TRBV3-1/TRBV3-2	.	.	TRBJ2-7	TGTGCCAGCAGCCAAGAGGACGAGCAGTACTTC	CASSQEDEQYF
TRBV4-2	.	.	TRBJ2-1	TGTGCCAGCAGCCAAGTGGGGGGTTCGGATGAGCAGTTCTTC	CASSQVGGSDEQFF
TRBV24-1	.	few	TRBJ1-5	TGTGCCACCAGTGCGGGGGGAACCAATCAGCCCCAGCATTTT	CATSAGGTNQPQHF
TRBV6-5	TRBD2	.	TRBJ2-1	TGTGCCAGCAGTATAGCGGGGGAAAACAATGAGCAGTTCTTC	CASSIAGENNEQFF
TRBV12-5	.	.	TRBJ1-2	TGTGCTAGTGGTCCTCCTCTCGGGCGGAACGGCTACACCTTC	CASGPPLGRNGYTF
TRBV2	TRBD1	.	TRBJ1-6	TGTGCCAGCAAGGACAGGGGCGTCAGTTCACCCCTCCACTTT	CASKDRGVSSPLHF
TRBV11-2	.	once	TRBJ1-2	TGTGCCAGCAGCTTACAGGGTGGTGGCTACACCTTC	CASSLQGGGYTF
TRBV7-3	.	.	TRBJ1-4	TGTGCCAGCAGCTTATCTCCTCCCGGGGCTAATGAAAAACTGTTTTTT	CASSLSPPGANEKLFF
TRBV12-5	.	.	TRBJ1-1	TGTGCTAGTGGTTTGGAGGACTCACTGAACACTGAAGCTTTCTTT	CASGLEDSLNTEAFF
TRBV12-3/TRBV12-4	.	.	TRBJ1-6	TGTGCCAGCAGCAACCACAGGAATTCACCCCTCCACTTT	CASSNHRNSPLHF
TRBV11-3	.	once	TRBJ1-1	TGTGCCAGCAGCTTCGGGGACACTGAAGCTTTCTTT	CASSFGDTEAFF
TRBV20-1	.	.	TRBJ2-1	TGCAGTGCTAGTAGCAGGACATACAATGAGCAGTTCTTC	CSASSRTYNEQFF
TRBV10-1	TRBD1	once	TRBJ1-1	TGCGCCAGCAGTGACCCAGGGGGCACTGAAGCTTTCTTT	CASSDPGGTEAFF
TRBV28	TRBD1	.	TRBJ1-5	TGTGCCAGCAGGCCAACAGGGGCTCCCACGGGGGCCCAGCATTTT	CASRPTGAPTGAQHF
TRBV3-1/TRBV3-2	.	.	TRBJ1-6	TGTGCCAGCAGCCAGAGTGACGTTTATAATTCACCCCTCCACTTT	CASSQSDVYNSPLHF
TRBV5-1	TRBD2	.	TRBJ2-1	TGCGCCAGCAGCTTGGCCATTACTAGCGGGGCGGCCTACAATGAGCAGTTCTTC	CASSLAITSGAAYNEQFF
TRBV6-6	.	.	TRBJ1-1	TGTGCCAGCAGTCGAGCCGGGACACTCAACACTGAAGCTTTCTTT	CASSRAGTLNTEAFF
TRBV7-3	.	.	TRBJ2-1	TGTGCCAGCAGCTTATCCATATACAATGAGCAGTTCTTC	CASSLSIYNEQFF
TRBV30	.	.	TRBJ1-6	TGTGCCTGGAGGTCCCGACGGTCTACCAATTCACCCCTCCACTTT	CAWRSRRSTNSPLHF
TRBV27	.	.	TRBJ1-6	TGTGCCAGCAGTGTTGACAGGATGGGTTGGGCCCTCCACTTT	CASSVDRMGWALHF
TRBV14	.	.	TRBJ1-6	TGTGCCAGCAGCCAACAACCGGGACGATCAAATTCACCCCTCCACTTT	CASSQQPGRSNSPLHF
TRBV28	.	.	TRBJ1-2	TGTGCCAACCTCGACAGCTATGGCTACACCTTC	CANLDSYGYTF
TRBV11-2	TRBD1	.	TRBJ2-7	TGTGCCAGCAGATACCTATCGGGACAGGGGTCCTACGAGCAGTACTTC	CASRYLSGQGSYEQYF
TRBV12-3/TRBV12-4	.	.	TRBJ1-2	TGTGCCAGCAGTTTAGGTGATGGCTACACCTTC	CASSLGDGYTF
TRBV25-1	.	.	TRBJ2-7	TGTGCCAGCAGCACCGGGACAGGCGGGGGGAGCGAGCAGTACTTC	CASSTGTGGGSEQYF
TRBV23-1	.	.	TRBJ2-2	TGCGCCAGCAGTCCCCTAGGACAGATCCTACCGACGAACACCGGGGAGCTGTTTTTT	CASSPLGQILPTNTGELFF
TRBV21-1	.	.	TRBJ2-4	TGTGCCAGCAGCAAAAGGATGGCGGTTCCAAACATTCAGTACTTC	CASSKRMAVPNIQYF
TRBV7-2	.	.	TRBJ1-5	TGTGCCAGCAGCCCGAATAGCAATCAGCCCCAGCATTTT	CASSPNSNQPQHF
TRBV29-1	.	.	TRBJ1-1	TGCAGCGGATCCTCGACAGAGATGAACACTGAAGCTTTCTTT	CSGSSTEMNTEAFF
TRBV23-1	.	.	TRBJ1-5	TGCGCCAGCAGAAGGGGTTTCAATCAGCCCCAGCATTTT	CASRRGFNQPQHF
TRBV7-2	.	.	TRBJ1-5	TGTGCCAGCAGCCGGATGGACAGCCGGCAGCCCCAGCATTTT	CASSRMDSRQPQHF